This T cell receptor beta chain was sequenced during a study of blood T cell repertoires in COVID-19. The assay was immunoSEQ multiplex PCR, and TCRdb's table has in-frame clones only and misses some. The sample has 110,000 or so clones; 75% to 90% are singletons. CDR1 and CDR2 from the germline V gene are KGHDR and SFDVKD. The CDR3 is 16 amino acids. J was trimmed by 5 bases and V by 8 bases; bases with no gene match: 8. The TCR originated in a human donor in a cohort sampled during active COVID-19. V and J are TRBV24-1 and TRBJ2-2; 12 bases fit TRBD1. Sequencing was carried out using peripheral blood. The CDR3 loop is CATNSPGQGATGELFF. The CDR3 DNA follows: TGTGCCACCAATTCTCCGGGACAGGGGGCTACCGGGGAGCTGTTTTTT.